These 2 T cell receptor beta chains were sequenced from one sample in a study of T cell responses to AZD1222 COVID-19 vaccine. Some clones are missing from TCRdb's copy, which holds only in-frame ones; the method was immunoSEQ multiplex PCR. The sample holds just under 75,000 clones, about three quarters seen once. Specimen: peripheral blood, collected 28 days after the second AZD1222 dose. The receptor source for this set is an adult who received the AZD1222 COVID-19 vaccine.

This sequence joins TRBV28 and TRBJ1-2; D is ambiguous. V lost 6 bases and J lost 6, with 14 bases in between. This CDR3 has 13 residues. Germline lookup yields CDR1 MDHEN and CDR2 SYDVKM. In nucleotides, the CDR3 is TGTGCCAGCAGACCTAGAGGGTATGATGGCTACACCTTC. Translation gives CASRPRGYDGYTF.

The CDR3 is CSADKRRGVGTDTQYF. CDR3 DNA: TGCAGCGCTGATAAGAGGCGGGGGGTGGGCACAGATACGCAGTATTTT. The rearrangement links TRBV29-1 to TRBJ2-3, with 8 bases aligning to TRBD2. Germline V gene sequence: CDR1 SQVTM, CDR2 ANQGSEA. This CDR3 is 16 amino acids long. V lost 7 bases to trimming and J lost 1 base; unmatched junction nucleotides: 13.